This T cell receptor (beta chain) is drawn from a study of cytomegalovirus exposure and HLA in healthy donors. In the case of this clone: Its antigen is unidentified.

Findings of the study overall: Analyses of presence and absence presupposed an approximately uniform sequencing depth across donors. Some V segments (TRBV6-2 and TRBV6-3 among them) were excluded as indistinguishable.

Trimming stripped 6 bases from V and 2 bases from J, with 10 bases between. The CDR3 has 14 amino acids. In germline, CDR1 is MNHNY, CDR2 SVGAGI (reference sequence). PCR amplification relied on 60 Vbeta primers (plus 13 Jbeta primers). The protocol was immunoSEQ multiplex PCR, while the TCRdb copy is restricted to in-frame clones and leaves out a portion. This sample carries roughly 150,000 clones, approximately 81% of them seen once, and the ten largest clones take approximately 4%. The V and J genes are TRBV6-6 and TRBJ1-4; TRBD1 is a possible D gene (6 bases). The sequence derives from a woman aged 35 to 49 in good health and CMV-seropositive. The sample comprised PBMCs. The CDR3 nucleotides read TGTGCCAGCAGGCCGCAGGGGACTAATGAAAAACTGTTTTTT. Translated, it gives CASRPQGTNEKLFF.